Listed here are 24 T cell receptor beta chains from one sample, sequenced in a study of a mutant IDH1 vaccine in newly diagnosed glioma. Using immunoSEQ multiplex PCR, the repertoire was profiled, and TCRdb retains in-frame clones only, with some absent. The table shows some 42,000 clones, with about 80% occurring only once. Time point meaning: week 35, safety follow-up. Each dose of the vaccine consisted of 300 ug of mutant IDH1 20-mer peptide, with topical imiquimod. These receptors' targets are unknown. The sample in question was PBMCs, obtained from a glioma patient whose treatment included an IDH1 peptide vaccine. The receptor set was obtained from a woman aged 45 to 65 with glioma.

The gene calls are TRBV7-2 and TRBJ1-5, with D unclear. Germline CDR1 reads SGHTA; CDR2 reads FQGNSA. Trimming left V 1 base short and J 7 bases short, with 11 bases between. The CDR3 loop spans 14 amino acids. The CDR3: CASSLDRQLQPQHF. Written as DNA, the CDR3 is TGTGCCAGCAGCTTAGATCGGCAGCTCCAGCCCCAGCATTTT.

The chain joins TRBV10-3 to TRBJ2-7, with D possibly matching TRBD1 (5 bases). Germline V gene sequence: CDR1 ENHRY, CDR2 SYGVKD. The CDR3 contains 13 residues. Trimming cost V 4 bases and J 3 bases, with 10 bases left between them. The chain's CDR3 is CAISGRDGYEQYF. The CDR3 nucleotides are TGTGCCATCAGTGGCAGGGATGGCTACGAGCAGTACTTC.

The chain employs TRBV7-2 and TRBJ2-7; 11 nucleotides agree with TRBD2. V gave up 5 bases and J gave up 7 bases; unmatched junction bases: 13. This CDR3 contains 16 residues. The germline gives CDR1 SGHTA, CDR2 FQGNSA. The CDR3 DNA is TGTGCCAGCAGCCGACGCGTCACTAGCGGGGGTGAAGAGCAGTACTTC. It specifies CASSRRVTSGGEEQYF.

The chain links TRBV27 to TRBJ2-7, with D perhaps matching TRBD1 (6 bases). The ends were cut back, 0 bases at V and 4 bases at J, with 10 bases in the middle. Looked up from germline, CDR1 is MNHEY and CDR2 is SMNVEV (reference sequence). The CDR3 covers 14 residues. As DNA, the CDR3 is TGTGCCAGCAGTTTATCTAGCCAGGGGTACGAGCAGTACTTC. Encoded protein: CASSLSSQGYEQYF.

The CDR3 sequence is CASSAGGTGELFF. The CDR3 DNA sequence: TGTGCCAGCAGCGCGGGGGGGACCGGGGAGCTGTTTTTT. The V gene is TRBV9, the J gene TRBJ2-2, with TRBD2 matching 8 bases. Per the germline V gene, CDR1 is SGDLS and CDR2 is YYNGEE. V was pared by 3 bases and J by 5 bases, with 0 bases of the junction left unmatched. The CDR3 has 13 residues.

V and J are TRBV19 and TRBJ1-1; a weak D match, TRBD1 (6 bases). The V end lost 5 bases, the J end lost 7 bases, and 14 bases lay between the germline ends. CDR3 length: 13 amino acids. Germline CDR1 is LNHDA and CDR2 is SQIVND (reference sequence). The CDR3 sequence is CASSGQPLGEAFF. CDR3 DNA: TGTGCCAGTAGTGGACAGCCCTTAGGTGAAGCTTTCTTT. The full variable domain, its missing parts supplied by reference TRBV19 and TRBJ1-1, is DGGITQSPKYLFRKEGQNVTLSCEQNLNHDAMYWYRQDPGQGLRLIYYSQIVNDFQKGDIAEGYSVSREKKESFPLTVTSAQKNPTAFYLCASSGQPLGEAFFGQGTRLTVV.

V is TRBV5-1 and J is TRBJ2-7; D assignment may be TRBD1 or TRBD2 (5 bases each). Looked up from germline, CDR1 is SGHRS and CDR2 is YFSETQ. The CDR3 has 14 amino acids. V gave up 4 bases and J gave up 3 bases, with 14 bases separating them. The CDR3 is CASSASGTDYEQYF. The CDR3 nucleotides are TGCGCCAGCAGCGCGTCGGGGACCGACTACGAGCAGTACTTC.

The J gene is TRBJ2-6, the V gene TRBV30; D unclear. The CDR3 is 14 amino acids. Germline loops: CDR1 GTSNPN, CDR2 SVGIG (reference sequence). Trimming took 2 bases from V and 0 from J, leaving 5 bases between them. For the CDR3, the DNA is TGTGCCTGGAGTATAGGCTCTGGGGCCAACGTCCTGACTTTC. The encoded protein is CAWSIGSGANVLTF.

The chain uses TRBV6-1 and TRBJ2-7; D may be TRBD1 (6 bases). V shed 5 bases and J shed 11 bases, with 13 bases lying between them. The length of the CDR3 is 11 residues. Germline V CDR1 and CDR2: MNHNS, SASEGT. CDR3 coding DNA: TGTGCCAGCAGTACCGGACAGTGGGAGTACTTC. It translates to CASSTGQWEYF.

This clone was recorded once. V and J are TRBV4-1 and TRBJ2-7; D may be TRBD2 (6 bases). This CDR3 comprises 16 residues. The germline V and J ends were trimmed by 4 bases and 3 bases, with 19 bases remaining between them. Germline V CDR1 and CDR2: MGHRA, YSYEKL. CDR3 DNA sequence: TGCGCCAGCAGCCGAACGGGGACTCTAGATTACTACGAGCAGTACTTC. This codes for CASSRTGTLDYYEQYF.

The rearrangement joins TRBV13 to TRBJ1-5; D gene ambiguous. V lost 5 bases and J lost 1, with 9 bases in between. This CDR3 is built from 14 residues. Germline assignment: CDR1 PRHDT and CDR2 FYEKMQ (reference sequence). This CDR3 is CASSALGSNQPQHF. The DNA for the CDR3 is TGTGCCAGCAGCGCCCTTGGGAGCAATCAGCCCCAGCATTTT.

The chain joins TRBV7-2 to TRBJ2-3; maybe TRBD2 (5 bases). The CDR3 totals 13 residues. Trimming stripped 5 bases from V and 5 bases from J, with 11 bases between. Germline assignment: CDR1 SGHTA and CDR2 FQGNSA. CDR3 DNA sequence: TGTGCCAGCAGCCCACGACTATTAGATACGCAGTATTTT. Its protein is CASSPRLLDTQYF.

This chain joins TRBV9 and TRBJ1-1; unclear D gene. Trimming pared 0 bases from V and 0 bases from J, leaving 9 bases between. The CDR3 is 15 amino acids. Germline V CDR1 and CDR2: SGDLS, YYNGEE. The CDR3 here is CASSVGEQLNTEAFF. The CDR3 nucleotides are TGTGCCAGCAGCGTAGGAGAACAGTTGAACACTGAAGCTTTCTTT.

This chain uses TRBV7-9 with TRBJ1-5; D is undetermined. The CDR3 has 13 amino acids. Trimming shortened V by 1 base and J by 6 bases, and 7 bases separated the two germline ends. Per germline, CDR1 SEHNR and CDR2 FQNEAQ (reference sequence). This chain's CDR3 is CASSLDEGQPQHF. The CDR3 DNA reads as TGTGCCAGCAGCTTAGATGAGGGTCAGCCCCAGCATTTT.

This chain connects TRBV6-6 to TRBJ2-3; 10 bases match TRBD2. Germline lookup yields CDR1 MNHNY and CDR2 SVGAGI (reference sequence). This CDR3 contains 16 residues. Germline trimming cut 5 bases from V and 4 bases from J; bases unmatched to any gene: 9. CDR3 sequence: CASSPPPSGGADTQYF. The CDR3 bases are TGTGCCAGCAGTCCGCCCCCGAGCGGGGGGGCAGATACGCAGTATTTT.

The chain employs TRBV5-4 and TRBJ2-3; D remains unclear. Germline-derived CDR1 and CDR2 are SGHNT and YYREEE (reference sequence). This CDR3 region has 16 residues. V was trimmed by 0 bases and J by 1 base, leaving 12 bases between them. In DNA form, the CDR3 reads TGTGCCAGCAGCTTGGGATCTAGTCAGCGCACAGATACGCAGTATTTT. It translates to CASSLGSSQRTDTQYF.

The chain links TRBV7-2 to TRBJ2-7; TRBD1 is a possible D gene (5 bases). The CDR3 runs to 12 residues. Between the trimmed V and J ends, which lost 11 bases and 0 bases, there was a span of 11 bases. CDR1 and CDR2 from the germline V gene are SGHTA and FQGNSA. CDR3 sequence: CARTGDSYEQYF. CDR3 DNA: TGTGCCCGCACAGGTGACTCCTACGAGCAGTACTTC.

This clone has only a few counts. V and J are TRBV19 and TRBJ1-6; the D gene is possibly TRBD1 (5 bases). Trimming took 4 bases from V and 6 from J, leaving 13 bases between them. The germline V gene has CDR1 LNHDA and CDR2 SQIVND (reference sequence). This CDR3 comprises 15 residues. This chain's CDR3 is CASSTGRTLNSPLHF. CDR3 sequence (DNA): TGTGCCAGTAGTACAGGGAGAACCCTTAATTCACCCCTCCACTTT.

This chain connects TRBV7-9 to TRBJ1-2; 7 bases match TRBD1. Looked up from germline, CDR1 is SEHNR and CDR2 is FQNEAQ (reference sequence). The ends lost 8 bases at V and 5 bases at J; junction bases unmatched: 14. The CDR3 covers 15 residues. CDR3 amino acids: CASGDRDSTFYGYTF. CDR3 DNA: TGTGCCAGCGGCGATCGGGACAGTACCTTTTATGGCTACACCTTC.

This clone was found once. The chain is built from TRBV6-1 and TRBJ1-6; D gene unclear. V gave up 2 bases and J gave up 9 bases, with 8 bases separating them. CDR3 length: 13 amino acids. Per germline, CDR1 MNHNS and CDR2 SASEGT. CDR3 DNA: TGTGCCAGCAGTGAAAAGGCCGGTTCACCCCTCCACTTT. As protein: CASSEKAGSPLHF.

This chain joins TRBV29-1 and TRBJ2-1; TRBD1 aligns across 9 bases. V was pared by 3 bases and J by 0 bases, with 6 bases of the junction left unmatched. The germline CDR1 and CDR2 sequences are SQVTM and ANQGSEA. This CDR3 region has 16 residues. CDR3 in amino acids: CSVDPGQGPSYNEQFF. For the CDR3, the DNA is TGCAGCGTTGACCCGGGACAGGGCCCCTCCTACAATGAGCAGTTCTTC.

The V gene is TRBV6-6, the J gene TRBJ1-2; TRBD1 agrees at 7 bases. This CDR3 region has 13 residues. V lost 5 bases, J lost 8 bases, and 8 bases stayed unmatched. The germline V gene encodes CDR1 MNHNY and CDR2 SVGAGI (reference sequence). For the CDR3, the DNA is TGTGCCAGCAGTCCACAGGGGTATCAAGGCTACACCTTC. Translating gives CASSPQGYQGYTF.

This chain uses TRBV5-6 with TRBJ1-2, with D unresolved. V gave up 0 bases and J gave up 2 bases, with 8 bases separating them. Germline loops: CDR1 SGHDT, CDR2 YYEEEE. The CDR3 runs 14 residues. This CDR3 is CASSLGLLNYGYTF. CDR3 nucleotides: TGTGCCAGCAGCTTGGGGCTACTCAACTATGGCTACACCTTC.

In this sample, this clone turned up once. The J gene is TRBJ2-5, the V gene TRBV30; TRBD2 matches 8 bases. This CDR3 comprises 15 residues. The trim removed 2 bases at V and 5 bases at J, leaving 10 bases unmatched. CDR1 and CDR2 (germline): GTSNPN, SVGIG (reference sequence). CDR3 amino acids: CAWSTVTSGAETQYF. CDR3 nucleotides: TGTGCCTGGAGTACGGTAACTAGCGGTGCGGAGACCCAGTACTTC.